This T cell receptor (beta chain) was identified in a study of blood T cell repertoires in COVID-19. Methods used by the authors: Reference gene primer amplification yielded estimated nucleated cell counts. Here immunoSEQ multiplex PCR was the method, and the copy in TCRdb shows in-frame clones only, minus some. V and J calls and clone size are those listed in that table; D and trimming were worked out from the DNA. The data show 470,000 or so clones, 70% to 90% seen once. This CDR3 comprises 19 residues. Germline V lookup: CDR1 SEHNR, CDR2 FQNEAQ (reference sequence). V lost 3 bases, J lost 0 bases, and 21 bases lay in between.

The V call is TRBV7-9, the J call TRBJ1-3; D ambiguous. The TCR originated in a woman younger than 35 with acute COVID-19. The sample consisted of PBMCs or T cells enriched from blood (not recorded which). The CDR3 DNA reads TGTGCCAGCAGCTTGCCCGGGATCATCCACTTAAACTCTGGAAACACCATATATTTT. It yields the protein CASSLPGIIHLNSGNTIYF.